Shown below are 23 T cell receptor beta chains from a single sample sequenced in a study of CD8+ T cells in alopecia areata. Extraction and reverse transcription of RNA yielded cDNA as the sequencing template. Measured with immunoSEQ multiplex PCR; TCRdb has only the in-frame clones, and not every one. The sample lists over 150,000 clones, around three fifths occurring once. Sequencing was carried out using CD8+ T cells sorted from blood. The receptor set was obtained from a human donor in good health.

This sequence joins TRBV25-1 and TRBJ1-6; D is uncertain. V lost 1 base and J lost 11, with 6 bases in between. The CDR3 runs 12 residues. Germline V lookup: CDR1 MGHDK, CDR2 SYGVNS. The CDR3 coding sequence is TGTGCCAGCAGTGAATTCTTGACACCCCTCCACTTT. This encodes CASSEFLTPLHF.

The gene calls are TRBV7-9 and TRBJ2-2, with D possibly matching TRBD1 (6 bases). Deletions cut 6 bases from V and 2 bases from J, with 13 bases between. The length of the CDR3 is 15 residues. CDR1 and CDR2 from the germline V gene are SEHNR and FQNEAQ (reference sequence). Written as DNA, the CDR3 is TGTGCCAGCAGTAAGGGGGAACTAAACACCGGGGAGCTGTTTTTT. Its protein product is CASSKGELNTGELFF. The whole variable domain, remainder taken from reference TRBV7-9 and TRBJ2-2, is DTGVSQNPRHKITKRGQNVTFRCDPISEHNRLYWYRQTLGQGPEFLTYFQNEAQLEKSRLLSDRFSAERPKGSFSTLEIQRTEQGDSAMYLCASSKGELNTGELFFGEGSRLTVL.

The chain is built from TRBV29-1 and TRBJ1-2; D is ambiguous. From germline, CDR1 is SQVTM and CDR2 ANQGSEA. The CDR3 loop spans 12 amino acids. V was pared by 3 bases and J by 3 bases, with 8 bases between. As DNA, the CDR3 is TGCAGCGTTGAGCCCCAGCACTATGGCTACACCTTC. This gives the protein CSVEPQHYGYTF.

A few counts support this clone. V is TRBV7-9 and J is TRBJ2-2; 10 bases align to TRBD1. Germline lookup yields CDR1 SEHNR and CDR2 FQNEAQ (reference sequence). V lost 6 bases and J lost 6; bases outside the gene matches: 7. The CDR3 runs 15 residues. CDR3 coding DNA: TGTGCCAGCAGAGCCGGGACAGGGGTCGCCGGGGAGCTGTTTTTT. Translated: CASRAGTGVAGELFF.

The chain employs TRBV9 and TRBJ1-2; 8 positions match TRBD1. V was clipped by 0 bases and J by 8 bases; unmatched bases: 6. The CDR3 is 14 amino acids. Germline-derived CDR1 and CDR2 are SGDLS and YYNGEE. DNA for the CDR3: TGTGCCAGCAGCGTAGTACGTCAGGGGGCAGGCTACACCTTC. Its protein product is CASSVVRQGAGYTF.

The chain links TRBV29-1 to TRBJ1-1, with TRBD1 identical over 8 bases. This CDR3 is 13 amino acids long. Looked up from germline, CDR1 is SQVTM and CDR2 is ANQGSEA. V lost 7 bases and J lost 7; bases outside the gene matches: 11. The CDR3 spells CSALTGGRFEAFF. The CDR3 nucleotides are TGCAGCGCACTTACAGGGGGACGATTTGAAGCTTTCTTT.

A single count supports this clone. The chain recombines TRBV2 with TRBJ2-1; 7 positions agree with TRBD2. J gave up 12 bases and V 4 bases, and 18 bases lay outside the gene matches. Germline V gene sequence: CDR1 SNHLY, CDR2 FYNNEI. The CDR3 runs to 16 residues. The CDR3 DNA is TGTGCCAGCAGTGGAGGGACGTCTAGCGGATCCCAAGGGCAGTTCTTC. It specifies CASSGGTSSGSQGQFF.

This clone was seen a handful of times. The chain uses TRBV6-6 and TRBJ1-6, with D maybe TRBD1 (5 bases). V lost 6 bases to trimming and J lost 7 bases, with 10 bases between them. Germline assignment: CDR1 MNHNY and CDR2 SVGAGI (reference sequence). There are 13 residues in the CDR3. CDR3 loop: CASRGDRNSPLHF. In DNA form, the CDR3 reads TGTGCCAGCAGGGGGGATCGCAATTCACCCCTCCACTTT.

V and J are TRBV30 and TRBJ1-2, with 7 bases lining up with TRBD1. CDR3 length equals 14 residues. After removal of 0 bases from V and 10 bases from J, the junction contained 11 bases not matched to a gene. Germline CDR1 GTSNPN, CDR2 SVGIG (reference sequence). The CDR3 here is CAWSVQGVSRDYTF. The CDR3 DNA is TGTGCCTGGAGTGTCCAGGGGGTCTCTCGTGACTACACCTTC. Full variable domain (missing parts from reference TRBV30 and TRBJ1-2): SQTIHQWPATLVQPVGSPLSLECTVEGTSNPNLYWYRQAAGRGLQLLFYSVGIGQISSEVPQNLSASRPQDRQFILSSKKLLLSDSGFYLCAWSVQGVSRDYTFGSGTRLTVV.

The V and J genes are TRBV5-1 and TRBJ2-1; TRBD1 agrees at 7 bases. Unmatched junction bases numbered 7, after V lost 4 bases and J lost 0 bases. The length of the CDR3 is 16 residues. CDR1 and CDR2 (germline): SGHRS, YFSETQ. The CDR3 reads CASSPRTGSSYNEQFF. The CDR3 coding sequence is TGCGCCAGCAGCCCTCGGACAGGAAGCTCCTACAATGAGCAGTTCTTC.

This clone showed up just a few times. V usage is TRBV7-9 and J usage is TRBJ2-5; 8 positions match TRBD1. Trimming removed 10 bases from V and 6 bases from J; junction bases left unmatched: 10. The CDR3 contains 13 residues. Germline-derived CDR1 and CDR2 are SEHNR and FQNEAQ (reference sequence). In DNA form, the CDR3 reads TGTGCCATTCGGACAGGGCAAACCCAGACCCAGTACTTC. Protein: CAIRTGQTQTQYF.

A few counts support this clone. The rearrangement joins TRBV30 to TRBJ2-7, with D possibly TRBD1 on 5 matching bases. The CDR3 consists of 11 residues. The V end lost 5 bases, the J end lost 5 bases, and 10 bases lay between the germline ends. Germline assignment: CDR1 GTSNPN and CDR2 SVGIG (reference sequence). CDR3 sequence: CAWYQGNEQYF. The CDR3 bases are TGTGCCTGGTATCAGGGAAACGAGCAGTACTTC.

This chain connects TRBV27 to TRBJ2-1; TRBD2 might be the D (5 bases). Trimming shortened V by 3 bases and J by 6 bases, and 12 bases separated the two germline ends. The germline gives CDR1 MNHEY, CDR2 SMNVEV (reference sequence). This CDR3 is built from 14 residues. Here the CDR3 DNA reads TGTGCCAGCAGTTTCCGCGGGCCGCTCAATGAGCAGTTCTTC. Translating it yields CASSFRGPLNEQFF.

V and J are TRBV29-1 and TRBJ1-2, with 7 positions matching TRBD1. CDR3 length equals 12 residues. With V trimmed by 6 bases and J by 8 bases, 9 bases remained unmatched. Germline assignment: CDR1 SQVTM and CDR2 ANQGSEA. The CDR3 loop reads CSVVTGTEGYTF. CDR3 nucleotides: TGCAGCGTCGTTACCGGGACAGAAGGCTACACCTTC.

V gene TRBV7-2 combines with J gene TRBJ2-7; D uncertain. Germline CDR1 reads SGHTA; CDR2 reads FQGNSA. The V and J ends lost 1 base and 6 bases respectively, with 13 bases between them. There are 14 residues in the CDR3. In nucleotides, the CDR3 is TGTGCCAGCAGCTTAGGTCCCATGTCCATCGAGCAGTACTTC. Translation: CASSLGPMSIEQYF.

This clone has only one observation. V is TRBV4-1 and J is TRBJ2-5, with D unresolved. This CDR3 region has 15 residues. V was cut by 0 bases and J by 5 bases, with 13 bases left in between. The V gene's germline CDR1 is MGHRA and CDR2 YSYEKL. This CDR3 reads CASSQDKAAGETQYF. DNA of the CDR3: TGCGCCAGCAGCCAAGATAAAGCCGCCGGGGAGACCCAGTACTTC.

Of note for this clone: The sample has other DNA sequences that encode this CDR3 too. The chain's CDR3 is CSVEQGASEQYF. Written as DNA, the CDR3 is TGCAGCGTTGAGCAGGGGGCGAGTGAGCAGTACTTC. This rearrangement joins TRBV29-1 to TRBJ2-7, with 8 nucleotides matching TRBD1. The CDR3 length is 12 residues. The germline V gene has CDR1 SQVTM and CDR2 ANQGSEA. V lost 3 bases and J lost 7; bases outside the gene matches: 5.

The J gene is TRBJ2-2, the V gene TRBV4-1; tentatively, D is TRBD1 (6 bases). The ends were cut back, 1 base at V and 8 bases at J, with 8 bases in the middle. The CDR3 has 13 amino acids. Germline V CDR1 and CDR2: MGHRA, YSYEKL. Here the CDR3 DNA reads TGCGCCAGCAGCCAAGCCGGACAGGGGGAGCTGTTTTTT. Its translation is CASSQAGQGELFF.

The rearrangement links TRBV5-6 to TRBJ1-1, with 7 bases matching TRBD1. The CDR3 runs 16 residues. After removal of 4 bases from V and 1 base from J, the junction contained 10 bases not matched to a gene. CDR1 SGHDT and CDR2 YYEEEE come from the germline V gene. The CDR3 protein is CASSPTGSTGNTEAFF. The CDR3 nucleotides read TGTGCCAGCAGCCCGACAGGGAGCACGGGGAACACTGAAGCTTTCTTT.

This clone was seen a single time. The chain links TRBV7-9 to TRBJ1-5; D is perhaps TRBD1 (5 bases). Trimming removed 3 bases from V and 6 bases from J, with 6 bases in between. The CDR3 is 12 amino acids. Germline V gene sequence: CDR1 SEHNR, CDR2 FQNEAQ (reference sequence). This chain's CDR3 is CASSLQGQPQHF. The CDR3 coding sequence is TGTGCCAGCAGCTTGCAGGGTCAGCCCCAGCATTTT.

The J gene is TRBJ1-1, the V gene TRBV29-1; D is undetermined. Germline values: CDR1 SQVTM, CDR2 ANQGSEA. V was clipped by 3 bases and J by 5 bases, with 7 bases between them. This CDR3 contains 11 residues. The CDR3 sequence is CSVDLETEAFF. Here the CDR3 DNA reads TGCAGCGTTGATCTAGAAACTGAAGCTTTCTTT.

V is TRBV7-9 and J is TRBJ2-3; D possibly corresponds to TRBD2 (5 bases). The CDR3 consists of 16 residues. Germline V lookup: CDR1 SEHNR, CDR2 FQNEAQ (reference sequence). V dropped 1 base and J dropped 0 bases, with 11 bases sitting between them. The CDR3 coding sequence is TGTGCCAGCAGCTTAGATCCGGGATCTAGCACAGATACGCAGTATTTT. The encoded protein is CASSLDPGSSTDTQYF.

The chain couples TRBV14 to TRBJ2-5; D not certain. Trimming left V 3 bases short and J 5 bases short, with 13 bases between. This CDR3 has 14 residues. CDR1 and CDR2 from the germline V gene are SGHDN and FVKESK. CDR3 region: CASSHGQGRETQYF. CDR3 coding DNA: TGTGCCAGCAGCCATGGGCAAGGTCGGGAGACCCAGTACTTC. The variable domain in full, completed from reference TRBV14 and TRBJ2-5, reads EAGVTQFPSHSVIEKGQTVTLRCDPISGHDNLYWYRRVMGKEIKFLLHFVKESKQDESGMPNNRFLAERTGGTYSTLKVQPAELEDSGVYFCASSHGQGRETQYFGPGTRLLVL.